The rows below give T cell receptor beta chains drawn from one sample of a study of cytomegalovirus exposure and HLA in healthy donors. Profiling relied on immunoSEQ multiplex PCR, and the TCRdb table lists in-frame clones only, not all of them. The profile covers under 300,000 clones, with 70% to 90% appearing a single time and more than 0.8% taken by the ten largest. Sequenced: PBMCs. The receptors were sampled from a woman aged 18-29 years in good health and CMV-seronegative. Both conserved end residues are part of each CDR3. D genes are given only for firm matches. Size is stated for part of the rows, as once, few or many counts, or as a class when the clone is expanded.

clone_size cdr3_length j_call d_call v_call cdr3_aa cdr3_nt
. 14 TRBJ1-1 TRBD1 TRBV6-1 CASSVKTGYTEAFF TGTGCCAGCAGTGTAAAGACAGGGTACACTGAAGCTTTCTTT
. 12 TRBJ1-2 . TRBV29-1 CSVDGQNYGYTF TGCAGCGTTGACGGACAGAACTATGGCTACACCTTC
. 14 TRBJ1-2 TRBD1 TRBV5-1 CASSLWDRSYGYTF TGCGCCAGCAGCTTGTGGGACAGGAGCTATGGCTACACCTTC
few 14 TRBJ1-2 . TRBV7-9 CASSLPVGFYGYTF TGTGCCAGCAGCTTACCTGTGGGCTTCTATGGCTACACCTTC
. 14 TRBJ1-4 TRBD1 TRBV7-8 CASSSDRGNEKLFF TGTGCCAGCAGCTCCGACAGGGGGAATGAAAAACTGTTTTTT
. 14 TRBJ1-1 . TRBV18 CASSPWGDHLEAFF TGTGCCAGCTCACCGTGGGGGGACCACCTTGAAGCTTTCTTT
. 14 TRBJ2-7 . TRBV27 CASSPQLGVHEQYF TGTGCCAGCAGTCCCCAGTTAGGGGTCCACGAGCAGTACTTC
. 15 TRBJ2-1 TRBD2 TRBV5-8 CASSLLAGNYNEQFF TGTGCCAGCAGCTTGCTAGCGGGGAATTACAATGAGCAGTTCTTC
. 15 TRBJ2-3 . TRBV7-9 CASSSRAGAADTQYF TGTGCCAGCAGCTCCCGAGCGGGTGCGGCCGATACGCAGTATTTT
. 17 TRBJ2-1 . TRBV5-1 CASSLSERTYGYNEQFF TGCGCCAGCAGCTTGTCCGAGCGCACCTACGGCTACAATGAGCAGTTCTTC
. 14 TRBJ2-7 . TRBV5-1 CASSLPGAADEQYF TGCGCCAGCAGCCTACCAGGGGCCGCCGACGAGCAGTACTTC
. 15 TRBJ2-7 TRBD2 TRBV6-5 CASSLAGPTKGEQYF TGTGCCAGCAGTTTAGCGGGTCCCACAAAGGGAGAGCAGTACTTC
. 16 TRBJ2-1 TRBD2 TRBV5-1 CASSPRLAGDGDEQFF TGCGCCAGCAGCCCCCGACTAGCGGGAGATGGGGATGAGCAGTTCTTC
. 18 TRBJ2-7 . TRBV4-1 CASSQDLPGTLAPYEQYF TGCGCCAGCAGCCAAGATCTTCCGGGTACCCTAGCACCATACGAGCAGTACTTC
few 14 TRBJ1-2 . TRBV6-4 CASSDSSLAGGYTF TGTGCCAGCAGTGACTCGTCTCTGGCGGGAGGCTACACCTTC
. 12 TRBJ2-7 . TRBV6-5 CASSSEGDEQYF TGTGCCAGCAGTTCTGAGGGGGACGAGCAGTACTTC
. 15 TRBJ2-7 . TRBV28 CASTPGGTVTYEQYF TGTGCCAGCACCCCAGGGGGGACAGTAACCTACGAGCAGTACTTC
once 14 TRBJ1-2 . TRBV10-3 CAISESYRNYGYTF TGTGCCATCAGTGAGTCCTACAGAAACTATGGCTACACCTTC
. 14 TRBJ2-1 TRBD2 TRBV5-1 CASKLAGGLGEQFF TGCGCCAGCAAGCTAGCGGGGGGGCTAGGTGAGCAGTTCTTC
. 13 TRBJ1-4 TRBD1 TRBV6-1 CASSGGQNEKLFF TGTGCCAGCAGTGGGGGACAGAATGAAAAACTGTTTTTT
. 12 TRBJ2-7 . TRBV30 CAWSLATYEQYF TGTGCCTGGAGTTTAGCTACTTACGAGCAGTACTTC
. 15 TRBJ2-3 . TRBV6-5 CASTSGSALTDTQYF TGTGCCAGCACCTCGGGTAGCGCCCTCACAGATACGCAGTATTTT
. 13 TRBJ1-2 TRBD1 TRBV30 CAWSVNRGLGYTF TGTGCCTGGAGTGTTAACAGGGGTCTGGGCTACACCTTC
. 14 TRBJ1-4 TRBD1 TRBV5-8 CASSQQGFNEKLFF TGTGCCAGCAGCCAACAGGGGTTTAATGAAAAACTGTTTTTT
. 14 TRBJ2-2 . TRBV6-1 CASSARQEAGELFF TGTGCCAGCAGTGCAAGACAGGAGGCCGGGGAGCTGTTTTTT
once 14 TRBJ1-1 . TRBV5-1 CASSTTVMNTEAFF TGCGCCAGCAGCACGACAGTAATGAACACTGAAGCTTTCTTT
. 15 TRBJ2-1 . TRBV9 CASSPRAALYNEQFF TGTGCCAGCAGCCCCAGGGCGGCCCTTTACAATGAGCAGTTCTTC
. 13 TRBJ1-1 . TRBV6-1 CASSTGLNTEAFF TGTGCCAGCAGCACAGGGTTGAACACTGAAGCTTTCTTT
. 19 TRBJ1-2 TRBD1 TRBV7-2 CASSLEVFTKDRGNYGYTF TGTGCCAGCAGCTTAGAGGTTTTCACGAAGGACAGGGGCAACTATGGCTACACCTTC
. 15 TRBJ2-7 . TRBV6-5 CASSYSGGLGDEQYF TGTGCCAGCAGTTACTCCGGGGGTCTTGGCGACGAGCAGTACTTC
. 13 TRBJ1-5 TRBD1 TRBV19 CASRGDRDGPQHF TGTGCCAGTAGGGGGGACAGAGACGGGCCCCAGCATTTT
once 14 TRBJ1-4 . TRBV28 CASNTPGLMEKLFF TGTGCCAGCAACACTCCGGGACTAATGGAAAAACTGTTTTTT
. 12 TRBJ2-5 . TRBV18 CASSSGQETQYF TGTGCCAGCTCATCAGGGCAAGAGACCCAGTACTTC
. 14 TRBJ1-5 . TRBV28 CATSLPQGSQPQHF TGTGCCACCTCTCTCCCACAGGGAAGTCAGCCCCAGCATTTT
. 16 TRBJ2-2 . TRBV18 CASSKVTGVNTGELFF TGTGCCAGCTCAAAAGTAACGGGGGTGAACACCGGGGAGCTGTTTTTT
once 16 TRBJ1-2 TRBD1 TRBV5-6 CASSLGTGGSNYGYTF TGTGCCAGCAGCTTGGGGACAGGGGGATCTAACTATGGCTACACCTTC
. 16 TRBJ2-7 TRBD1 TRBV27 CASSQPGQRFSYEQYF TGTGCCAGCAGTCAGCCGGGACAGCGATTCTCCTACGAGCAGTACTTC
. 15 TRBJ2-7 . TRBV5-1 CASSLEGQGRQEQYF TGCGCCAGCAGCTTGGAAGGCCAGGGCCGCCAAGAGCAGTACTTC
few 15 TRBJ2-7 TRBD2 TRBV7-9 CASSPRTSGTGEQYF TGTGCCAGCAGCCCCAGGACTAGCGGGACAGGGGAGCAGTACTTC
. 14 TRBJ2-6 . TRBV27 CAIRGDSGANVLTF TGTGCCATCCGTGGAGACTCTGGGGCCAACGTCCTGACTTTC
. 14 TRBJ2-2 . TRBV30 CAWTKEYDTGELFF TGTGCCTGGACTAAGGAGTATGACACCGGGGAGCTGTTTTTT
. 14 TRBJ2-2 . TRBV6-1 CASSERQYTGELFF TGTGCCAGCAGTGAACGCCAGTACACCGGGGAGCTGTTTTTT
. 14 TRBJ2-7 TRBD2 TRBV29-1 CSVGTSGETYEQYF TGCAGCGTTGGGACTAGCGGGGAGACCTACGAGCAGTACTTC
. 15 TRBJ2-7 TRBD2 TRBV27 CASSLRDGGAVEQYF TGTGCCAGCAGCCTAAGGGACGGGGGGGCCGTCGAGCAGTACTTC
. 12 TRBJ2-3 TRBD2 TRBV29-1 CSVERGGDTQYF TGCAGCGTTGAACGGGGGGGAGATACGCAGTATTTT
. 14 TRBJ2-3 TRBD1 TRBV27 CASRVGQGVGTQYF TGTGCCAGCAGGGTGGGACAGGGGGTCGGTACGCAGTATTTT
. 14 TRBJ1-2 . TRBV28 CASSTPTANYGYTF TGTGCCAGCAGTACACCGACAGCGAACTATGGCTACACCTTC
once 15 TRBJ1-1 . TRBV2 CASSLRTGVSTEAFF TGTGCCAGCAGCCTCCGGACGGGAGTCAGCACTGAAGCTTTCTTT
. 16 TRBJ2-3 . TRBV13 CASSAPEGGSTDTQYF TGTGCCAGCAGCGCCCCCGAGGGGGGGTCCACAGATACGCAGTATTTT
. 17 TRBJ2-1 TRBD2 TRBV12-5 CASGAGDRPSSYNEQFF TGTGCTAGTGGTGCGGGGGACCGTCCGAGCTCCTACAATGAGCAGTTCTTC
few 11 TRBJ1-1 . TRBV28 CATLMNTEAFF TGTGCCACCTTAATGAACACTGAAGCTTTCTTT
. 15 TRBJ1-5 . TRBV30 CAWSALGGFGQPQHF TGTGCCTGGAGTGCCTTGGGGGGATTTGGCCAGCCCCAGCATTTT